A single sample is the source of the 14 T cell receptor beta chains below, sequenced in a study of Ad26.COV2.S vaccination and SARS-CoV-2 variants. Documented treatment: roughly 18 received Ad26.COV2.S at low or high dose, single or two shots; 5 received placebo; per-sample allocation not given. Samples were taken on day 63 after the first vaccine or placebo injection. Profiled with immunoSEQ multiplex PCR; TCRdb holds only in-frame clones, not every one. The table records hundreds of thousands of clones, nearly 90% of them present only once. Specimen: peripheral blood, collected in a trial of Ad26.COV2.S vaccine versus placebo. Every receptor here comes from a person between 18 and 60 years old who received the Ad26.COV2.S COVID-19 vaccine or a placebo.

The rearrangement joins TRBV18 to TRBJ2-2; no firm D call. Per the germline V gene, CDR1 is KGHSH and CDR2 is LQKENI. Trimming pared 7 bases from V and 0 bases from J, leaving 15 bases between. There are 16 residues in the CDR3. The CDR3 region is CASLHPANANTGELFF. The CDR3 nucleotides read TGTGCCAGCTTACACCCGGCTAACGCGAACACCGGGGAGCTGTTTTTT.

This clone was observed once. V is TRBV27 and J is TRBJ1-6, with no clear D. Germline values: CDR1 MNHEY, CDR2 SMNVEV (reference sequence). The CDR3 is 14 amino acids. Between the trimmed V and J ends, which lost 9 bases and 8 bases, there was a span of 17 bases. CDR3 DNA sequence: TGTGCCAGGCCACCGGGAGCTGGGGATTCACCCCTCCACTTT. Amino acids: CARPPGAGDSPLHF.

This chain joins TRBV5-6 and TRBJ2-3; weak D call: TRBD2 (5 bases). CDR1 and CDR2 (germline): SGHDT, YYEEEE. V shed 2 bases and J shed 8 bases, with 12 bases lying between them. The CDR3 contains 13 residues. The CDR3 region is CASSFRGSGTQYF. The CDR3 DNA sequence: TGTGCCAGCAGCTTTCGGGGTTCAGGTACGCAGTATTTT.

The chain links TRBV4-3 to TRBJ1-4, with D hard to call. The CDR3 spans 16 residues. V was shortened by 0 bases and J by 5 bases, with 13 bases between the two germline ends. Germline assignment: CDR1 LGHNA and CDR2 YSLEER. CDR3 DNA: TGCGCCAGCAGCCAAGATCCTCCAGGAAGAAATGAAAAACTGTTTTTT. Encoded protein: CASSQDPPGRNEKLFF.

CDR3: CASSQDWVGPGANVLTF. CDR3 DNA: TGTGCCAGCAGCCAAGATTGGGTAGGCCCTGGGGCCAACGTCCTGACTTTC. V usage is TRBV3-1 (or the pseudogene TRBV3-2) and J usage is TRBJ2-6; no clear D. Germline-derived CDR1 and CDR2 are LGHDT and YNNKEL (reference sequence). V shed 0 bases and J shed 2 bases, with 11 bases lying between them. CDR3 length: 17 residues.

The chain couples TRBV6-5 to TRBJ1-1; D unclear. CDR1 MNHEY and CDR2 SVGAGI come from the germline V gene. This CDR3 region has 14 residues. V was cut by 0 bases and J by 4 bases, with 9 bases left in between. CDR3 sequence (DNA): TGTGCCAGCAGTTACTCGCAGCCGAGCACTGAAGCTTTCTTT. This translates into CASSYSQPSTEAFF.

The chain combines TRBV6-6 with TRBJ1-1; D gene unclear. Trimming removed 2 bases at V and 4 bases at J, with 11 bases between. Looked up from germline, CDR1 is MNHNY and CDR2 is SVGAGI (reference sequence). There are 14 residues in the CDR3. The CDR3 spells CASSYRALGTEAFF. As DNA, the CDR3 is TGTGCCAGCAGTTACCGGGCCCTGGGCACTGAAGCTTTCTTT.

The CDR3 sequence is CAWSDRPGQYYGYTF. CDR3 nucleotide sequence: TGTGCCTGGAGTGACAGACCAGGGCAGTACTATGGCTACACCTTC. This chain links TRBV30 with TRBJ1-2; D is perhaps TRBD1 (5 bases). Trimming removed 1 base at V and 3 bases at J, with 15 bases between. Germline V gene data show CDR1 as GTSNPN and CDR2 as SVGIG (reference sequence). This CDR3 region has 15 residues.

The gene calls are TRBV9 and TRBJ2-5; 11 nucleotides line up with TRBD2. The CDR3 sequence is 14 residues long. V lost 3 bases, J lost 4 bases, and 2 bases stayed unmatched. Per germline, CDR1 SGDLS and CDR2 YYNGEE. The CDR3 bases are TGTGCCAGCAGCGGTACTAGCGGGAGAGAGACCCAGTACTTC. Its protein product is CASSGTSGRETQYF.

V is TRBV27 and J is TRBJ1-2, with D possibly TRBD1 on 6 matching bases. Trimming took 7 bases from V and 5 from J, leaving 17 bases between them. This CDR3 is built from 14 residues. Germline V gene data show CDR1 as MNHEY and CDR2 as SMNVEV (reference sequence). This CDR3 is CASKNRDQLYGYTF. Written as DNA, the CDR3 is TGTGCCAGCAAAAACAGGGATCAACTTTATGGCTACACCTTC.

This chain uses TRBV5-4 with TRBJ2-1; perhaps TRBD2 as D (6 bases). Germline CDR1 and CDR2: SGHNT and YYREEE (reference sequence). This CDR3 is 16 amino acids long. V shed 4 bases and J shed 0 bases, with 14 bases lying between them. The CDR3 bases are TGTGCCAGCAGCCCCGGAGGGCACCGCTCCTACAATGAGCAGTTCTTC. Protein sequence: CASSPGGHRSYNEQFF.

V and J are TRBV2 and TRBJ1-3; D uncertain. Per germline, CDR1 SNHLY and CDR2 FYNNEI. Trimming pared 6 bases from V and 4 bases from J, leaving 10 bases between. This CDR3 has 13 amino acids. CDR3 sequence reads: CASSAFRGNTIYF. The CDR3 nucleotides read TGTGCCAGCAGCGCATTTCGGGGAAACACCATATATTTT.

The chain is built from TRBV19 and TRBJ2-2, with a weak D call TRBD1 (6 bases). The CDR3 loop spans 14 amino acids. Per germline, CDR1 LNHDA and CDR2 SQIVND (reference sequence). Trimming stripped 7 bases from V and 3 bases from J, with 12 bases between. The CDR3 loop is CASTQGSYTGELFF. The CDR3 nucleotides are TGTGCCAGTACCCAGGGGTCCTACACCGGGGAGCTGTTTTTT.

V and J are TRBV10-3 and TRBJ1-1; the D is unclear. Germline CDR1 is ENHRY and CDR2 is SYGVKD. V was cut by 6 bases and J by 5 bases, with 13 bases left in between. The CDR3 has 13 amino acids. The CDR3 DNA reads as TGTGCCATCAGGGACCCAGATCTAACTGAAGCTTTCTTT. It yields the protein CAIRDPDLTEAFF.